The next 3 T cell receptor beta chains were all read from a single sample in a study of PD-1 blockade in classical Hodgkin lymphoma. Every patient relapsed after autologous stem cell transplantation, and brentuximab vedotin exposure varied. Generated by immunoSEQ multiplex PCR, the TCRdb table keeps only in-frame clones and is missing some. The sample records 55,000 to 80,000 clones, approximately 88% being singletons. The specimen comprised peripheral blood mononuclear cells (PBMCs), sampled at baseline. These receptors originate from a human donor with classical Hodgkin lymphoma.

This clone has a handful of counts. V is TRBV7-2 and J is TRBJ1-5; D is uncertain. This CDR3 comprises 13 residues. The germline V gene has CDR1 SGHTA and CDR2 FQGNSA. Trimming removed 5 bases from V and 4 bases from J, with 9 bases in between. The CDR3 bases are TGTGCCAGCAGCATTCAGGAAAATCAGCCCCAGCATTTT. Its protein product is CASSIQENQPQHF.

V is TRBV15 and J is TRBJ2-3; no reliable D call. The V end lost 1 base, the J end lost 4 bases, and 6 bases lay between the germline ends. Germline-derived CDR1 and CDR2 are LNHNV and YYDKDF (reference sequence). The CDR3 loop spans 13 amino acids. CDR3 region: CATSRVQPDTQYF. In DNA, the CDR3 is TGTGCCACCAGCAGAGTCCAGCCAGATACGCAGTATTTT. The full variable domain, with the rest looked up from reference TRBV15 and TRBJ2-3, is DAMVIQNPRYQVTQFGKPVTLSCSQTLNHNVMYWYQQKSSQAPKLLFHYYDKDFNNEADTPDNFQSRRPNTSFCFLDIRSPGLGDTAMYLCATSRVQPDTQYFGPGTRLTVL.

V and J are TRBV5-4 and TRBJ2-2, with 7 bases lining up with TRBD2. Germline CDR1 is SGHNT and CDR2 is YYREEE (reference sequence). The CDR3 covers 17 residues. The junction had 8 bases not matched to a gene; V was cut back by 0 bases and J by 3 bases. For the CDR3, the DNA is TGTGCCAGCAGCTTGGGGGGGAGGGTTTCCCACACCGGGGAGCTGTTTTTT. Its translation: CASSLGGRVSHTGELFF.